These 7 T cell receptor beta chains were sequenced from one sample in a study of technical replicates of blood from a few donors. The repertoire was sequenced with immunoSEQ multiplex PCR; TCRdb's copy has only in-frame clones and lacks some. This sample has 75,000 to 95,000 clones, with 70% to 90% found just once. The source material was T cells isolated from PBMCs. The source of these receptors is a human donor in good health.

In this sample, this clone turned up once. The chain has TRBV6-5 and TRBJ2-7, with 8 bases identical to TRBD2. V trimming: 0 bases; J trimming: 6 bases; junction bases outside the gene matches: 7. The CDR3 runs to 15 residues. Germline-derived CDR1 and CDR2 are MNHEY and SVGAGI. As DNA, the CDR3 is TGTGCCAGCAGTTACTCGGAGCGGGAGACTCTCGAGCAGTACTTC. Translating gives CASSYSERETLEQYF.

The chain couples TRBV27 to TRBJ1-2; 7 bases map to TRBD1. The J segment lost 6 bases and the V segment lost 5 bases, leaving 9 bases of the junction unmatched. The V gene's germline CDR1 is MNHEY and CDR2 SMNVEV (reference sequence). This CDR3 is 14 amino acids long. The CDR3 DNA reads TGTGCCAGCAGTCCAGGGGGGTACATCCATGGCTACACCTTC. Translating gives CASSPGGYIHGYTF.

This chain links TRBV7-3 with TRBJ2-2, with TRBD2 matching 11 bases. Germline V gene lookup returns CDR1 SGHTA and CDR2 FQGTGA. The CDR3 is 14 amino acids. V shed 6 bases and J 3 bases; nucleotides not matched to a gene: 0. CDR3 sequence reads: CASRLAGDTGELFF. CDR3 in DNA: TGTGCCAGCAGACTAGCGGGAGACACCGGGGAGCTGTTTTTT.

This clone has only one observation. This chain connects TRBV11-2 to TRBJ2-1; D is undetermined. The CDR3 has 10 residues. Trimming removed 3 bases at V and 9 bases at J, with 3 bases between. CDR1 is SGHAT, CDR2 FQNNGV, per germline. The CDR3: CASSFIEQFF. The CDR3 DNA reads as TGTGCCAGCAGCTTTATTGAGCAGTTCTTC.

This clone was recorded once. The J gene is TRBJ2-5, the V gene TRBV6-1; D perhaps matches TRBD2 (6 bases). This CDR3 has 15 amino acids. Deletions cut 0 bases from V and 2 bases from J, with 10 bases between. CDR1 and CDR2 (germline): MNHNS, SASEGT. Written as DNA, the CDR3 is TGTGCCAGCAGTGAAGCGCTAGGGAGGCAAGAGACCCAGTACTTC. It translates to CASSEALGRQETQYF.

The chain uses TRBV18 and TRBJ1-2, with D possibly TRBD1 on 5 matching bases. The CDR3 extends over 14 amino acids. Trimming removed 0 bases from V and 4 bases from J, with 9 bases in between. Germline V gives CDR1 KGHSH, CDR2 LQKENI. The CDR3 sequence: CASSPPDSTYGYTF. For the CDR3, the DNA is TGTGCCAGCTCACCACCTGACAGCACCTATGGCTACACCTTC.

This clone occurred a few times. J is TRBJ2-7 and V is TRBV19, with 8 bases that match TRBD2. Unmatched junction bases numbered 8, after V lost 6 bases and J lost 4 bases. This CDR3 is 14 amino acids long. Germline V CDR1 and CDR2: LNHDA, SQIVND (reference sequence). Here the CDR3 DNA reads TGTGCCAGTAGAAGACGGGAGGGCCATTACGAGCAGTACTTC. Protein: CASRRREGHYEQYF.